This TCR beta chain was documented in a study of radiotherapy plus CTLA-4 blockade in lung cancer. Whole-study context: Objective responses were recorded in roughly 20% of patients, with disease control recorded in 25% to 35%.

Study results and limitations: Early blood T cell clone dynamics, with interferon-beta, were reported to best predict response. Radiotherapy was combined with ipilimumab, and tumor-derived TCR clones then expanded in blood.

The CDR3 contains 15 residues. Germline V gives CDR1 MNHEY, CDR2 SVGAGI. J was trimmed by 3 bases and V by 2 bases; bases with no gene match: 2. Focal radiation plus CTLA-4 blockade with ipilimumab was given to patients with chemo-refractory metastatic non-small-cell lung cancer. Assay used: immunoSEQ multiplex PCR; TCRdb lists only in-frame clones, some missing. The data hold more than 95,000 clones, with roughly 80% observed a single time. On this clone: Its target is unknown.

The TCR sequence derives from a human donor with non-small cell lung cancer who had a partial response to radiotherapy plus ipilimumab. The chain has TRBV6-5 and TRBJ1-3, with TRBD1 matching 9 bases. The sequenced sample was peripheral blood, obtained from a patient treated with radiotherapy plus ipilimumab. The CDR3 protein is CASSYVTGGGNTIYF. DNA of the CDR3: TGTGCCAGCAGTTACGTGACAGGGGGTGGAAACACCATATATTTT.